This TCR beta chain was documented in a study of OX40 agonist ivuxolimab in advanced cancers. Study results and limitations: In general, CD8+ T cells held more expanded clones than CD4+ did, on average. Both blood CD4+ and CD8+ T cells showed clonal growth by week 6 at 0.1 to 3.0 mg/kg. Partial responders treated at 0.1-3.0 mg/kg exhibited clonal expansion among the lowest measured.

Assay: immunoSEQ multiplex PCR; the TCRdb copy retains only in-frame clones and omits some. The sample lists about 62,000 clones, about 88% seen once, with approximately 0.27% in the top ten. This CDR3 is built from 17 residues. Germline V gives CDR1 LNHDA, CDR2 SQIVND (reference sequence). Trimming pared 5 bases from V and 5 bases from J, leaving 24 bases between. If patients had autoimmune disease history or systemic immunosuppression, they were excluded. Points on this clone: Its antigen is as yet unknown.

The clonotype comes from an adult with an advanced solid tumor such as melanoma, head and neck, liver or kidney cancer. Material: CD4+ or CD8+ T cells sorted from blood, obtained in a trial of the OX40 agonist ivuxolimab. The genes are TRBV19 and TRBJ1-2, with TRBD1 as a possible D gene (5 bases). The CDR3 region is CASSGRGAGKRGYGYTF. The DNA for the CDR3 is TGTGCCAGTAGTGGGAGAGGGGCAGGGAAGAGAGGATATGGCTACACCTTC.